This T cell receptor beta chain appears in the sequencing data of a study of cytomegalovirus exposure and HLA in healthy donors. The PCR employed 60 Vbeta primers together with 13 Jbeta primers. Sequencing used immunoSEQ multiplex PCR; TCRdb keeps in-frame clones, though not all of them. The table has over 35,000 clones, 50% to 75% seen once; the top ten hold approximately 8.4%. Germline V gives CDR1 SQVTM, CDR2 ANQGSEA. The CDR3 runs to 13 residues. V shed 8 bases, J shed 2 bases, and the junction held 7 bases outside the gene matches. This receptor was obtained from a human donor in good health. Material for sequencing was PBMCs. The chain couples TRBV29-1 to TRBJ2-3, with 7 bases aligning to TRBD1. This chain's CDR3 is CSRRDSITDTQYF. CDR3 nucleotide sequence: TGCAGCCGACGGGACAGCATCACAGATACGCAGTATTTT.